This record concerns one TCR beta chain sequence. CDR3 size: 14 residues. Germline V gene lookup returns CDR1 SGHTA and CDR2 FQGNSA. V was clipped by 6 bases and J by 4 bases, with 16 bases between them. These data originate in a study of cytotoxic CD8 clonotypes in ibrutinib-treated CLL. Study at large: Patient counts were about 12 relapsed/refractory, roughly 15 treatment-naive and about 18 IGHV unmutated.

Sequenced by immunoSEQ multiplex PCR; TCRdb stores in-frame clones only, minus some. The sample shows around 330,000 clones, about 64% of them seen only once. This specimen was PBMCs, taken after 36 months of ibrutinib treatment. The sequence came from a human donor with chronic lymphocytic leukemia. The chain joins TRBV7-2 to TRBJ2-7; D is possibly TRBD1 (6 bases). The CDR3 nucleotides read TGTGCCAGCAGTCCCGACAGGATATTATACGAGCAGTACTTC. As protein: CASSPDRILYEQYF.